The 21 T cell receptor beta chains below were found in one sample sequenced in a study of T cell responses to AZD1222 COVID-19 vaccine. Profiling relied on immunoSEQ multiplex PCR, and the TCRdb table lists in-frame clones only, not all of them. This sample has about 180,000 clones, with around 90% found just once. The material was peripheral blood, obtained on day 0 of AZD1222 vaccination. The receptors were gathered from an adult in good health.

V is TRBV3-1 (or the pseudogene TRBV3-2) and J is TRBJ1-2; D unclear. Germline V gives CDR1 LGHDT, CDR2 YNNKEL (reference sequence). The CDR3 covers 14 residues. Trimming took 5 bases from V and 2 from J, leaving 12 bases between them. The CDR3 is CASSGAAQNYGYTF. CDR3 nucleotides: TGTGCCAGCAGCGGCGCCGCACAGAACTATGGCTACACCTTC.

The chain combines TRBV28 with TRBJ1-5; TRBD1 agrees at 7 bases. In germline, CDR1 is MDHEN, CDR2 SYDVKM. Unmatched junction bases numbered 16, after V lost 5 bases and J lost 0 bases. CDR3 size: 19 residues. CDR3 in amino acids: CASSMRETWTGYSNQPQHF. Written as DNA, the CDR3 is TGTGCCAGCAGTATGAGAGAGACCTGGACAGGTTATAGCAATCAGCCCCAGCATTTT.

The chain employs TRBV5-4 and TRBJ2-5; the D is unclear. The CDR3 loop spans 13 amino acids. V shed 0 bases and J shed 1 base, with 4 bases lying between them. Germline CDR1 reads SGHNT; CDR2 reads YYREEE (reference sequence). The CDR3 loop is CASSLETQETQYF. CDR3 nucleotides: TGTGCCAGCAGCTTGGAGACCCAAGAGACCCAGTACTTC.

This clone was detected only once. The chain couples TRBV28 to TRBJ1-2; no reliable D call. The V end was cut by 3 bases, the J end by 4 bases, with 15 bases between. This CDR3 contains 15 residues. Germline-derived CDR1 and CDR2 are MDHEN and SYDVKM. The CDR3 region is CASSLSGIVPYGYTF. The DNA for the CDR3 is TGTGCCAGCAGTTTGAGTGGGATAGTGCCCTATGGCTACACCTTC.

This rearrangement joins TRBV25-1 to TRBJ2-3; 10 bases align to TRBD2. This CDR3 has 14 amino acids. Looked up from germline, CDR1 is MGHDK and CDR2 is SYGVNS. With 6 bases clipped from V and 4 bases from J, the junction kept 4 bases outside the gene matches. The CDR3 protein is CASSQRGGPDTQYF. CDR3 in DNA: TGTGCCAGCAGCCAGCGGGGGGGCCCAGATACGCAGTATTTT.

This clone was detected a few times. The chain uses TRBV5-1 and TRBJ2-1; D might be TRBD1 (6 bases). The CDR3 loop spans 15 amino acids. V dropped 7 bases and J dropped 0 bases, with 14 bases sitting between them. Per germline, CDR1 SGHRS and CDR2 YFSETQ. This chain's CDR3 is CASELQGSSYNEQFF. CDR3 in DNA: TGCGCCAGCGAACTACAGGGTAGCTCCTACAATGAGCAGTTCTTC.

The rearrangement joins TRBV21-1 to TRBJ2-2; TRBD2, the table's D call, was not compared with the DNA. TRBV21-1 has pseudogene status. This CDR3 comprises 20 residues. The CDR3: CASSMGFVLAGAANTGELFF. The CDR3 nucleotides read TGTGCCAGCAGCATGGGTTTTGTACTAGCGGGGGCCGCGAACACCGGGGAGCTGTTTTTT.

V gene TRBV6-6 combines with J gene TRBJ1-2; TRBD1 agrees at 7 bases. With 5 bases clipped from V and 0 bases from J, the junction kept 3 bases outside the gene matches. CDR3 size: 14 residues. Germline assignment: CDR1 MNHNY and CDR2 SVGAGI (reference sequence). The CDR3 DNA reads as TGTGCCAGCAGTCCCGGGACAGCTAACTATGGCTACACCTTC. Its protein product is CASSPGTANYGYTF.

The chain has TRBV25-1 and TRBJ1-5; unclear D gene. This CDR3 has 14 residues. V was shortened by 1 base and J by 6 bases, with 10 bases between the two germline ends. Germline values: CDR1 MGHDK, CDR2 SYGVNS. The CDR3: CASSESGEGQPQHF. CDR3 DNA sequence: TGTGCCAGCAGTGAATCCGGGGAGGGTCAGCCCCAGCATTTT.

This clone was seen a few times. The chain links TRBV2 to TRBJ2-2, with no clear D. V was clipped by 3 bases and J by 6 bases, with 11 bases between them. The CDR3 totals 14 residues. Germline V CDR1 and CDR2: SNHLY, FYNNEI. CDR3 region: CASSDPGRAGELFF. The CDR3 nucleotides are TGTGCCAGCAGTGACCCCGGAAGGGCCGGGGAGCTGTTTTTT.

The rearrangement links TRBV15 to TRBJ1-5; the D gene is possibly TRBD1 (5 bases). Trimming left V 3 bases short and J 3 bases short, with 21 bases between. The germline V gene encodes CDR1 LNHNV and CDR2 YYDKDF (reference sequence). The CDR3 contains 18 residues. The CDR3 reads CATSRGPAGAAANQPQHF. CDR3 in DNA: TGTGCCACCAGCAGGGGACCTGCTGGTGCGGCAGCCAATCAGCCCCAGCATTTT. Full variable domain (remainder filled in from reference TRBV15 and TRBJ1-5): DAMVIQNPRYQVTQFGKPVTLSCSQTLNHNVMYWYQQKSSQAPKLLFHYYDKDFNNEADTPDNFQSRRPNTSFCFLDIRSPGLGDTAMYLCATSRGPAGAAANQPQHFGDGTRLSIL.

The chain has TRBV6-1 and TRBJ2-3, with TRBD1 identical over 9 bases. The ends lost 3 bases at V and 6 bases at J; junction bases unmatched: 19. The CDR3 extends over 19 amino acids. Germline CDR1 is MNHNS and CDR2 is SASEGT. DNA for the CDR3: TGTGCCAGCAGTGATTTGAGGGATCGCCGGACAGGGGCACGGGATACGCAGTATTTT. Its translation is CASSDLRDRRTGARDTQYF.

V is TRBV12-3 or TRBV12-4 and J is TRBJ2-7, with TRBD1 as a possible D gene (6 bases). Between the trimmed V and J ends, which lost 7 bases and 2 bases, there was a span of 12 bases. The CDR3 is 13 residues long. CDR3: CASTSGVPYEQYF. CDR3 sequence (DNA): TGTGCCAGCACCTCAGGGGTACCCTACGAGCAGTACTTC.

The J gene is TRBJ2-2, the V gene TRBV10-3, with 8 bases fitting TRBD1. CDR1 is ENHRY, CDR2 SYGVKD, per germline. Unmatched junction bases numbered 10, after V lost 6 bases and J lost 4 bases. The CDR3 has 16 amino acids. CDR3: CAISRGQGAATGELFF. CDR3 bases: TGTGCCATCAGCAGGGGGCAGGGGGCGGCCACCGGGGAGCTGTTTTTT.

The CDR3 sequence: CASSSRRSRGAYEQYF. The DNA for the CDR3 is TGTGCCAGCAGCTCTCGGAGGAGTCGGGGGGCCTACGAGCAGTACTTC. The V gene is TRBV7-8, the J gene TRBJ2-7; 7 bases align to TRBD2. This CDR3 region has 16 residues. The germline CDR1 and CDR2 sequences are SGHVS and FQNEAQ. V lost 4 bases to trimming and J lost 2 bases; unmatched junction nucleotides: 11.

The CDR3 DNA reads TGTGCCAGCAGTGATCTTGGACGGGGGAACACTGAAGCTTTCTTT. Translated: CASSDLGRGNTEAFF. The chain recombines TRBV6-1 with TRBJ1-1; D not certain. The CDR3 sequence is 15 residues long. Looked up from germline, CDR1 is MNHNS and CDR2 is SASEGT. V lost 3 bases, J lost 1 base, and 12 bases lay in between.

V gene TRBV9 combines with J gene TRBJ2-4; tentatively, D is TRBD1 or TRBD2 (6 bases each). This CDR3 region has 14 residues. Trimming left V 6 bases short and J 6 bases short, with 16 bases between. Looked up from germline, CDR1 is SGDLS and CDR2 is YYNGEE. The CDR3 loop is CASNEGGTVNIQYF. The CDR3 nucleotides read TGTGCCAGCAACGAAGGGGGGACTGTAAACATTCAGTACTTC.

The chain joins TRBV30 to TRBJ1-1; 7 bases map to TRBD1. V lost 5 bases and J lost 1; bases outside the gene matches: 19. Germline V gene sequence: CDR1 GTSNPN, CDR2 SVGIG (reference sequence). The CDR3 totals 18 residues. CDR3 sequence (DNA): TGTGCCTGGTCCGGGCCTCAGGGGGGACGCACAAGGAACACTGAAGCTTTCTTT. Amino acids: CAWSGPQGGRTRNTEAFF.

The gene calls are TRBV5-8 and TRBJ2-3; D not certain. V was cut by 4 bases and J by 3 bases, with 9 bases left in between. Germline CDR1 SGHTS, CDR2 YDEGEE. This CDR3 has 13 amino acids. The CDR3 loop is CASSHGLTDTQYF. The DNA for the CDR3 is TGTGCCAGCAGCCATGGATTAACAGATACGCAGTATTTT.

V is TRBV11-2 and J is TRBJ2-2, with TRBD1 identical over 8 bases. From germline, CDR1 is SGHAT and CDR2 FQNNGV. The junction had 7 bases not matched to a gene; V was cut back by 8 bases and J by 2 bases. The CDR3 extends over 15 amino acids. The CDR3 coding sequence is TGTGCCAGCGCCTTAGGACAGGGAAACACCGGGGAGCTGTTTTTT. Protein: CASALGQGNTGELFF.

The chain employs TRBV5-6 and TRBJ2-3; TRBD2 aligns across 13 bases. The germline V gene encodes CDR1 SGHDT and CDR2 YYEEEE. The CDR3 spans 18 residues. The J segment lost 0 bases and the V segment lost 4 bases, leaving 8 bases of the junction unmatched. CDR3: CASSRGLAGDPSTDTQYF. The CDR3 nucleotides read TGTGCCAGCAGCCGAGGACTAGCGGGGGACCCTAGCACAGATACGCAGTATTTT.